The 6 T cell receptor beta chains below were found in one sample sequenced in a study of T cell repertoires in cytomegalovirus infection. TCRdb processed the reads anew with MiXCR; each CDR3 protein has one entry. This table holds 290,000 or so distinct CDR3 sequences, roughly a tenth found once. The material sequenced was PBMCs. These receptor sequences come from a human donor in good health (CMV status not recorded). Some clones in this sample may be carry-over from other donors' samples.

This clonotype was seen at least ten times. This sequence joins TRBV7-2 and TRBJ1-1; D is unresolved. CDR1 is SGHTA and CDR2 is FQGNSA in the germline V gene. With 5 bases removed from V and 13 bases from J, the gap between germline ends came to 14 bases. CDR3 length: 11 amino acids. In nucleotides, the CDR3 is TGTGCCAGCAGCCGTGAGATGAAGCTTTTCTTT. Translated: CASSREMKLFF. The variable domain in full, with the rest retrieved from reference TRBV7-2 and TRBJ1-1, is GAGVSQSPSNKVTEKGKDVELRCDPISGHTALYWYRQSLGQGLEFLIYFQGNSAPDKSGLPSDRFSAERTGGSVSTLTIQRTQQEDSAVYLCASSREMKLFFGQGTRLTVV.

This clonotype was detected ten times or more. The chain links TRBV2 to TRBJ2-3, with D unresolved. Germline CDR1 reads SNHLY; CDR2 reads FYNNEI. CDR3 length: 12 residues. The germline V and J ends were trimmed by 7 bases and 6 bases, with 11 bases remaining between them. The CDR3 sequence: CASNKGFDTQYF. The CDR3 nucleotides read TGTGCCAGCAACAAAGGGTTTGATACGCAGTATTTT.

This clonotype has a count of ten or more. The CDR3 reads CSVGEGGTEQFF. CDR3 bases: TGCAGCGTTGGTGAAGGAGGAACTGAGCAGTTCTTC. The rearrangement uses TRBV29-1 and TRBJ2-1; TRBD2 is a possible D gene (5 bases). The CDR3 length is 12 residues. V lost 4 bases and J lost 9, with 13 bases in between. Germline CDR1 and CDR2: SQVTM and ANQGSEA.

Many counts were recorded for this clonotype. V gene TRBV20-1 combines with J gene TRBJ1-2, with 10 bases identical to TRBD1. CDR1 and CDR2 (germline): DFQATT, SNEGSKA (reference sequence). The CDR3 spans 13 residues. V lost 1 base to trimming and J lost 8 bases; unmatched junction nucleotides: 4. The chain's CDR3 is CSARVTGGGGYTF. CDR3 in DNA: TGCAGTGCTAGAGTGACAGGGGGCGGAGGCTACACCTTC.

The V call is TRBV7-9, the J call TRBJ2-7; no clear D. This CDR3 spans 13 amino acids. The V and J ends lost 3 bases and 4 bases respectively, with 10 bases between them. In germline, CDR1 is SEHNR, CDR2 FQNEAQ (reference sequence). The CDR3 nucleotides are TGTGCCAGCAGCTTCGTTCAGGAATACGAGCAGTACTTC. It encodes CASSFVQEYEQYF.

The genes are TRBV4-3 and TRBJ2-2; weak D call: TRBD1 (6 bases). Per the germline V gene, CDR1 is LGHNA and CDR2 is YSLEER. The length of the CDR3 is 17 residues. With 0 bases removed from V and 5 bases from J, the gap between germline ends came to 16 bases. DNA of the CDR3: TGCGCCAGCAGCCAAGAAAGGACAGTAATCAGGACCGGGGAGCTGTTTTTT. Translation gives CASSQERTVIRTGELFF.